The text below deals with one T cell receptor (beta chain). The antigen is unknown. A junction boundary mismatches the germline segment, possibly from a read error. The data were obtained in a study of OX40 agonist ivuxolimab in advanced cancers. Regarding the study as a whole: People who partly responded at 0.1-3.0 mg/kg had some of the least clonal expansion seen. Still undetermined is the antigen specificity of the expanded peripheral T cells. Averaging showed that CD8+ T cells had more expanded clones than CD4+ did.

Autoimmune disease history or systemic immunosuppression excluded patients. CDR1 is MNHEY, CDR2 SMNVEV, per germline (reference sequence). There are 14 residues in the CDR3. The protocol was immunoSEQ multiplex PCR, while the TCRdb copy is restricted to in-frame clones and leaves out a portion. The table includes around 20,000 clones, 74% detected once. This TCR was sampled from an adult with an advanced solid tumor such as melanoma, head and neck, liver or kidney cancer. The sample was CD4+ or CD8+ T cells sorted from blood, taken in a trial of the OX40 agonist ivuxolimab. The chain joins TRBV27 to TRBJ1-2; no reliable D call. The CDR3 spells CAGSLVWGSHGYTF. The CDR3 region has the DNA TGTGCCGGCAGTTTAGTTTGGGGATCTCATGGCTACACCTTC.